This T cell receptor beta chain derives from a study of beta chain features in type 1 diabetes. Points from the study as a whole: Shortening that was moderate but significant affected the TCRB CDR3s of Type 1 diabetes patients in all four CD4+ subsets. Cells carrying high TCR expression could end up over-represented when cDNA is sequenced.

The isolated RNA, all of it, was reverse transcribed, so expressed TCRB transcripts were what got sequenced. Method: immunoSEQ multiplex PCR; TCRdb's copy keeps in-frame clones and lacks some. This table holds roughly 100,000 clones, 28% found once. This clone has a handful of counts. What it recognizes is unknown. Every single donor gave one heparinised blood draw, and these averaged around 120 mL. Sorting gave populations that all exceeded 98% purity. Sequenced: central memory CD4+ T cells from blood. This receptor was identified in a woman aged 18-29 years with type 1 diabetes.

CDR3 bases: TGTGCCAGCAGCTTTTTTACGACTACAGAGACCCAGTACTTC. Protein product: CASSFFTTTETQYF. The chain combines TRBV7-9 with TRBJ2-5; tentative D call: TRBD2 (5 bases). Trimming left V 3 bases short and J 4 bases short, with 12 bases between. This CDR3 contains 14 residues. Germline V gene data show CDR1 as SEHNR and CDR2 as FQNEAQ (reference sequence).